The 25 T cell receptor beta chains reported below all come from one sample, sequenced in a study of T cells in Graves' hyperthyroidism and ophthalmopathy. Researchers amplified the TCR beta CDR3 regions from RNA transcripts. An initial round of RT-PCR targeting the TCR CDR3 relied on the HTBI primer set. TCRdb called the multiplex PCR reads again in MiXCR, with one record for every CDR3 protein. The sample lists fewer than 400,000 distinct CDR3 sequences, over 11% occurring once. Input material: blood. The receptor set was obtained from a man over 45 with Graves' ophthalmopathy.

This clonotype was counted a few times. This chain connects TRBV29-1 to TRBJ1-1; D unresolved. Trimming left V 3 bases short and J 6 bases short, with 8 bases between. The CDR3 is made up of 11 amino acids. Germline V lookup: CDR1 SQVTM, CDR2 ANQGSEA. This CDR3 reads CSVDKAAEAFF. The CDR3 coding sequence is TGCAGCGTTGATAAGGCCGCTGAAGCTTTCTTT.

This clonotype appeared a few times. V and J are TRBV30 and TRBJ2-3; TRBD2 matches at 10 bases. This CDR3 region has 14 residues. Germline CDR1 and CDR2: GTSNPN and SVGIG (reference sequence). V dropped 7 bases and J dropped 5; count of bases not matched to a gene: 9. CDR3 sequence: CAYRTSGRLDTQYF. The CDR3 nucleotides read TGTGCCTACCGGACTAGCGGTCGGCTAGATACGCAGTATTTT.

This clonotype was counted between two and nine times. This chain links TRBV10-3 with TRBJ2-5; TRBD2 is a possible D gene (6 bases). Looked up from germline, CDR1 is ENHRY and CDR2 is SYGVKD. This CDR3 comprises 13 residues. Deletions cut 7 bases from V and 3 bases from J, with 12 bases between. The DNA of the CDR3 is TGTGCCATCACCCCGGGACTCAAAGAGACCCAGTACTTC. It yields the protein CAITPGLKETQYF.

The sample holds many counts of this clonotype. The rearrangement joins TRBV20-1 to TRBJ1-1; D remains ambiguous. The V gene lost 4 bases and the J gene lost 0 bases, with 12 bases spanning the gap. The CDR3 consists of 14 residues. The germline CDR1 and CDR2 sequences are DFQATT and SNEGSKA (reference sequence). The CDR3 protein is CSAISTRLNTEAFF. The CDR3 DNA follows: TGCAGTGCTATTTCGACAAGGTTGAACACTGAAGCTTTCTTT.

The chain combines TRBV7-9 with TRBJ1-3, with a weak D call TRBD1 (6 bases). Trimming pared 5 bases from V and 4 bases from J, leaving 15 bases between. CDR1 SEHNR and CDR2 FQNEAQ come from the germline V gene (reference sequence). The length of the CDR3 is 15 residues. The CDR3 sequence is CASSPSHGGGNTIYF. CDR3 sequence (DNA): TGTGCCAGCAGCCCCTCCCATGGGGGCGGAAACACCATATATTTT. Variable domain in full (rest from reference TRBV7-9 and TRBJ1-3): DTGVSQNPRHKITKRGQNVTFRCDPISEHNRLYWYRQTLGQGPEFLTYFQNEAQLEKSRLLSDRFSAERPKGSFSTLEIQRTEQGDSAMYLCASSPSHGGGNTIYFGEGSWLTVV.

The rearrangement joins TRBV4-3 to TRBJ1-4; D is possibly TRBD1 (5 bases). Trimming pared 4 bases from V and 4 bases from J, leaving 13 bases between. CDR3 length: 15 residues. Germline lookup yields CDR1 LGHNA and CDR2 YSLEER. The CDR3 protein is CASSRTDRDNEKLFF. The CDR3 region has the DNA TGCGCCAGCAGCCGAACCGACAGAGATAATGAAAAACTGTTTTTT.

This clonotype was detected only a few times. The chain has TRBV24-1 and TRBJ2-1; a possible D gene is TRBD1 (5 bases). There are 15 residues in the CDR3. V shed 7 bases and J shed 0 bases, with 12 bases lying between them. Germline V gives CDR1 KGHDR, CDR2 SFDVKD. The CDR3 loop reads CATRGDSSSYNEQFF. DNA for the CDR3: TGTGCCACCAGGGGTGACAGCTCCTCCTACAATGAGCAGTTCTTC.

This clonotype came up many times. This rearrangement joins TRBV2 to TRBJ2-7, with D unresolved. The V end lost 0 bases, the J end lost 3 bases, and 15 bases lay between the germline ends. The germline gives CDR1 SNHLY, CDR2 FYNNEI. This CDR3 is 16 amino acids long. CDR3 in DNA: TGTGCCAGCAGTGAAGCGCTTCGAAGGATCGACTACGAGCAGTACTTC. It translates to CASSEALRRIDYEQYF.

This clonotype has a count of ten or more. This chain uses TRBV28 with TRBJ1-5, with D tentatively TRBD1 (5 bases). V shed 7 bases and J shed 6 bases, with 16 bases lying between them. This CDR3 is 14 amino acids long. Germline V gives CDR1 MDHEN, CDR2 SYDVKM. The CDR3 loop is CASNLGVQGQPQHF. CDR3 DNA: TGTGCCAGCAACTTGGGGGTCCAAGGTCAGCCCCAGCATTTT.

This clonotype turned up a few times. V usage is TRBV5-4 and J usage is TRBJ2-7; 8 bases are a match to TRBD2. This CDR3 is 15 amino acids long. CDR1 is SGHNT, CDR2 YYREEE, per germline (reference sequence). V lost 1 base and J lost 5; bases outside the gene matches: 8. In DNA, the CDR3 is TGTGCCAGCAGCTTGTCGGGGGGGAGGCGTGACGAGCAGTACTTC. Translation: CASSLSGGRRDEQYF.

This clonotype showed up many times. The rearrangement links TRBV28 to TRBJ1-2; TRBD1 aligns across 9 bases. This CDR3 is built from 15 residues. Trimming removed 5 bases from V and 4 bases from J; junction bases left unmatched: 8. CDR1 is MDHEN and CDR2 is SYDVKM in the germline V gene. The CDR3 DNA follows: TGTGCCAGCAGTATTGGGACAGGGAAGGCCTATGGCTACACCTTC. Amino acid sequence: CASSIGTGKAYGYTF.

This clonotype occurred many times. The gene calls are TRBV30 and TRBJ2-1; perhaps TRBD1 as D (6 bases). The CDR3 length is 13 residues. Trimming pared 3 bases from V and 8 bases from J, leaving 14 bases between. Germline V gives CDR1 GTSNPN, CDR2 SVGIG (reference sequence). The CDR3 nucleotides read TGTGCCTGGAGGGGACCAGGGGTGGATGAGCAGTTCTTC. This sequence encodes CAWRGPGVDEQFF.

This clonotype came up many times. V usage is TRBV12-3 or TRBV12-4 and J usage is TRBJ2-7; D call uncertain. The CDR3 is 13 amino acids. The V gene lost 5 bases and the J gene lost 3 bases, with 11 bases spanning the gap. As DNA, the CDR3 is TGTGCCAGCAGTGCCAGGAGAGACTACGAGCAGTACTTC. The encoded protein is CASSARRDYEQYF.

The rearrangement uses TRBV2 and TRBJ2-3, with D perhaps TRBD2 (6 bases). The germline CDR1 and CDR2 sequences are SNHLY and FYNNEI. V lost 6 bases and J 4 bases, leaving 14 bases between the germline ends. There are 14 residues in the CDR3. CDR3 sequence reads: CASSDWGRSDTQYF. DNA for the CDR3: TGTGCCAGCAGCGATTGGGGGAGGTCAGATACGCAGTATTTT. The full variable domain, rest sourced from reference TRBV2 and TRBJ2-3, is EPEVTQTPSHQVTQMGQEVILRCVPISNHLYFYWYRQILGQKVEFLVSFYNNEISEKSEIFDDQFSVERPDGSNFTLKIRSTKLEDSAMYFCASSDWGRSDTQYFGPGTRLTVL.

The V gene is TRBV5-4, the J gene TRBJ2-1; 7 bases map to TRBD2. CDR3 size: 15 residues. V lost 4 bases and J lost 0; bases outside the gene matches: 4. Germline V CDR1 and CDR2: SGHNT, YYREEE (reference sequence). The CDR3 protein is CASSLWTSSYNEQFF. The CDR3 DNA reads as TGTGCCAGCAGCCTGTGGACTAGCTCCTACAATGAGCAGTTCTTC.

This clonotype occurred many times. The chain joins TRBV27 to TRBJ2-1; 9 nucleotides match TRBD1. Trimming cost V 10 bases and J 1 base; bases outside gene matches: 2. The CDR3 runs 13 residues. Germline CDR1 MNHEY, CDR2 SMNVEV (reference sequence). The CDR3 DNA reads TGTGCCATCGGACAGGGGTCCTACAATGAGCAGTTCTTC. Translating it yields CAIGQGSYNEQFF.

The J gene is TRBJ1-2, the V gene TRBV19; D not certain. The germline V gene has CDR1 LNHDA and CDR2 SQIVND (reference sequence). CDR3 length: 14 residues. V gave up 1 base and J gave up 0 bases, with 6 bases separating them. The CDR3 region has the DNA TGTGCCAGTAGTATAGGGACGGCTAACTATGGCTACACCTTC. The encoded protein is CASSIGTANYGYTF.

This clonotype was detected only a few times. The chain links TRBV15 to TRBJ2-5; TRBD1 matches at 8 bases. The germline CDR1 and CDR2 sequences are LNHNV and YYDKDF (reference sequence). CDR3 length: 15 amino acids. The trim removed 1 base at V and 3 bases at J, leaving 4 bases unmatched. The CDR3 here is CATSRVGQGEETQYF. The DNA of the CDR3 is TGTGCCACCAGCAGAGTAGGACAGGGTGAAGAGACCCAGTACTTC.

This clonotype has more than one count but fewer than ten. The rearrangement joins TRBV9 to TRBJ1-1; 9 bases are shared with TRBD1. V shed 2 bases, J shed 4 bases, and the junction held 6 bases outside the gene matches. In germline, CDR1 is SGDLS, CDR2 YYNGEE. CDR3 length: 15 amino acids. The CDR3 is CASSVLGTGPTEAFF. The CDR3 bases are TGTGCCAGCAGCGTTTTAGGGACAGGGCCCACTGAAGCTTTCTTT.

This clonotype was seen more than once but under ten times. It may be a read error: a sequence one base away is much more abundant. This chain's CDR3 is CASSQLGNTGAFF. The CDR3 DNA reads TGTGCCAGCAGCCAACTGGGGAACACTGGAGCTTTCTTT. The gene calls are TRBV3-1 and TRBJ1-1; no clear D. CDR1 and CDR2 from the germline V gene are LGHDT and YNNKEL (reference sequence). This CDR3 is 13 amino acids long. The whole variable domain, remainder taken from reference TRBV3-1 and TRBJ1-1, is DTAVSQTPKYLVTQMGNDKSIKCEQNLGHDTMYWYKQDSKKFLKIMFSYNNKELIINETVPNRFSPKSPDKAHLNLHINSLELGDSAVYFCASSQLGNTGAFFGQGTRLTVV.

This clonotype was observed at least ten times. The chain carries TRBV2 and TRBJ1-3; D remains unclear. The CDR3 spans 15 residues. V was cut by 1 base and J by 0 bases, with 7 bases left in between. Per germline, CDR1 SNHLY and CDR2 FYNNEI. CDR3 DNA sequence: TGTGCCAGCAGTGAAGAGGGCTTCTCTGGAAACACCATATATTTT. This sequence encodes CASSEEGFSGNTIYF.

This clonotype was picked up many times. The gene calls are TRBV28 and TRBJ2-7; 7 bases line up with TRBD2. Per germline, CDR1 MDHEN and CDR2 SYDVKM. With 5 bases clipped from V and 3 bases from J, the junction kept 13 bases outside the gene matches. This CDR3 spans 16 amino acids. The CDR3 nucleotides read TGTGCCAGCAGTCTCCAGACTAGCTTTAAAGTCTACGAGCAGTACTTC. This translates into CASSLQTSFKVYEQYF.

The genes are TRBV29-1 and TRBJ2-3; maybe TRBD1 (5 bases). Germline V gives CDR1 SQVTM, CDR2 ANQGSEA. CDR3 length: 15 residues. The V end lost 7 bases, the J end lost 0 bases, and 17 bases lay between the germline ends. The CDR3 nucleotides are TGCAGCGCTACCCCGACAGATTTAAGCACAGATACGCAGTATTTT. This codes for CSATPTDLSTDTQYF.

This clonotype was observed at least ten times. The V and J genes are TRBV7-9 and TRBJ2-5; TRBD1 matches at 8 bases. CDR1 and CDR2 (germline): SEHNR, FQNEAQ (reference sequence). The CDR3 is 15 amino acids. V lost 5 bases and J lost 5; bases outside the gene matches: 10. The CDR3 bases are TGTGCCAGCAGCGCAAAACAGGGGGTGGGCGAGACCCAGTACTTC. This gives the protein CASSAKQGVGETQYF. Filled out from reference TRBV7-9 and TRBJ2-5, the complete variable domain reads DTGVSQNPRHKITKRGQNVTFRCDPISEHNRLYWYRQTLGQGPEFLTYFQNEAQLEKSRLLSDRFSAERPKGSFSTLEIQRTEQGDSAMYLCASSAKQGVGETQYFGPGTRLLVL.

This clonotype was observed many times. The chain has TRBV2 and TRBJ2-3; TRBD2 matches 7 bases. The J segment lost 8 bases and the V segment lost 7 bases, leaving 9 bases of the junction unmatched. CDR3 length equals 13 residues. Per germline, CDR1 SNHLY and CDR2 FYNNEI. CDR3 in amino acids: CASNGLDGGTQYF. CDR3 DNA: TGTGCCAGCAATGGACTAGATGGTGGTACGCAGTATTTT.